The TCR beta chain under discussion was sequenced for a study of T cell changes during pregnancy in multiple sclerosis. The CDR3 covers 20 residues. From germline, CDR1 is SGDLS and CDR2 YYNGEE. Trimming removed 3 bases from V and 2 bases from J; junction bases left unmatched: 16. Some clones are missing from TCRdb's copy, which holds only in-frame ones; the method was immunoSEQ multiplex PCR. The repertoire consists of about 40,000 clones, with 75% to 95% occurring once and the leading ten covering 0.43%. The chain recombines TRBV9 with TRBJ2-5; 13 positions agree with TRBD2. The source was CD4+ T cells from peripheral blood mononuclear cells, collected in the third trimester of pregnancy. The clonotype was recovered from a female donor with multiple sclerosis, enrolled in a pregnancy study. The CDR3 region has the DNA TGTGCCAGCAGCGCCCAACCGACGAGACCGGGACTAGCGGGACAAGAGACCCAGTACTTC. It encodes CASSAQPTRPGLAGQETQYF.